This TCR beta chain was found in a study of blood T cell repertoires in COVID-19. For the study at large: Samples taken during acute and convalescent COVID-19 were collected in the United States, Italy and Spain. PBMCs, B-cell-depleted T cells, or T cells were the source of the cDNA or gDNA that made up the material.

Deletions cut 1 base from V and 8 bases from J, with 9 bases between. Germline CDR1 reads SGHNT; CDR2 reads YYREEE (reference sequence). The CDR3 loop spans 12 amino acids. Authors' processing steps: Amplification of reference gene primers provided the estimated nucleated cell counts. Using immunoSEQ multiplex PCR, the repertoire was profiled, and TCRdb retains in-frame clones only, with some absent. That table gives V, J and clone size, and the DNA gave D and trimming. This table holds approximately 310,000 clones, 87% found once. The sample was peripheral blood. The chain employs TRBV5-4 and TRBJ1-2; possible D gene TRBD1, 5 bases. This receptor was obtained from a woman in her forties or fifties who had recovered from COVID-19. The CDR3 here is CASSLQDSGYTF. The CDR3 region has the DNA TGTGCCAGCAGCTTGCAAGACAGCGGCTACACCTTC. The variable domain in full, with the rest retrieved from reference TRBV5-4 and TRBJ1-2, is ETGVTQSPTHLIKTRGQQVTLRCSSQSGHNTVSWYQQALGQGPQFIFQYYREEENGRGNFPPRFSGLQFPNYSSELNVNALELDDSALYLCASSLQDSGYTFGSGTRLTVV.